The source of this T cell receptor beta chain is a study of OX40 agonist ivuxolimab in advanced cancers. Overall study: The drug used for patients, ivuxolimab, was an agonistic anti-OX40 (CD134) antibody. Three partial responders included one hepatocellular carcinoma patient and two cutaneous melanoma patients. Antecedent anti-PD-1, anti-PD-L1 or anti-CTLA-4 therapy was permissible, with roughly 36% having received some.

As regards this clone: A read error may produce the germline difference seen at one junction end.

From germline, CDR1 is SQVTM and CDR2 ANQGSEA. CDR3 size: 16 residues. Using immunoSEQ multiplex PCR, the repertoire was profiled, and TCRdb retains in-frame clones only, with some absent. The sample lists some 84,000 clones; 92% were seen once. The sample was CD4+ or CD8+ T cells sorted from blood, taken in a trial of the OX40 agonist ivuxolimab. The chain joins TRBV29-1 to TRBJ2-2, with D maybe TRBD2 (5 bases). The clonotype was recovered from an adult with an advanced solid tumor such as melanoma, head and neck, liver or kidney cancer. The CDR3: CSVSSLLLTTDRGAVF. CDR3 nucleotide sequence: TGCAGCGTTTCGAGTCTACTTCTAACGACGGACCGGGGAGCTGTTTTT.